This T cell receptor (beta chain) was obtained from a study of T cells in Graves' hyperthyroidism and ophthalmopathy. Notes on the study in general: Appearing also in blood were most of the thyroid clonotypes expanded above 0.001.

The V gene lost 6 bases and the J gene lost 6 bases, with 22 bases spanning the gap. Looked up from germline, CDR1 is DFQATT and CDR2 is SNEGSKA (reference sequence). The CDR3 runs to 15 residues. Patients were aged 18 to 65, had disease duration under 2 months, and had newly diagnosed hyperthyroidism. PBMCs stemmed from around 9.3 ml fresh peripheral blood. As concerns this clonotype: Its antigen remains unknown.

Regions amplified from RNA transcripts were the TCR beta CDR3 regions. When the TCR CDR3 underwent first-round RT-PCR, the HTBI primer set was used. TCRdb re-called the multiplex PCR reads with MiXCR, one entry per CDR3 protein. Of 400,000 to 500,000 distinct CDR3 sequences in the sample, 13% to 15% were seen once. The source material was blood. This chain joins TRBV20-1 and TRBJ2-3; maybe TRBD1 (6 bases). The receptor comes from a woman younger than 30 with Graves' hyperthyroidism. CDR3 sequence reads: CSAAVGAGVADTQYF. CDR3 coding DNA: TGCAGTGCCGCAGTGGGGGCTGGAGTAGCGGATACGCAGTATTTT.